This TCR beta chain was recovered during a study of T cell responses to AZD1222 COVID-19 vaccine. TCRdb's table, derived via immunoSEQ multiplex PCR, lists solely in-frame clones and lacks some. This sample has about 120,000 clones, with approximately 90% found just once. Study outcomes and limitations: Breadth and depth of Spike-specific TCRs rose after two AZD1222 doses. The donor cohort was predominantly white British with a female majority, and clonal diversity may have been underestimated.

Points on this clone: Its antigen is unknown.

The source material was peripheral blood, sampled on day 0 of AZD1222 vaccination. The source is an adult in good health.

Here the CDR3 DNA reads TGTGCCAGCAGTGAATCGGGCAGCTCCAATCAGCCCCAGCATTTT. This encodes CASSESGSSNQPQHF. The chain carries TRBV25-1 and TRBJ1-5; D ambiguous. The CDR3 spans 15 residues. In germline, CDR1 is MGHDK, CDR2 SYGVNS. Trimming removed 1 base from V and 3 bases from J, with 10 bases in between.